This note documents a single T cell receptor (beta chain) sequence. V gave up 5 bases and J gave up 5 bases; unmatched junction bases: 5. Germline lookup yields CDR1 SEHNR and CDR2 FQNEAQ (reference sequence). The CDR3 is made up of 13 amino acids. This entry is derived from a study of T-cell memory formation after mild COVID-19. A single record per CDR3 protein comes from TCRdb applying MiXCR to the 5' RACE reads. The sample yields about 430,000 distinct CDR3 sequences, approximately 24% seen once. The chain carries TRBV7-9 and TRBJ1-1; 7 positions match TRBD1. The specimen sequenced was PBMCs or a T cell subset sorted from them (not recorded which). The receptor comes from an adult woman who had mild COVID-19 (a few samples of this study predate the infection). Cell type and time point are not known. CDR3 amino acids: CASSLGQVTEAFF. The DNA of the CDR3 is TGTGCCAGCAGCCTAGGACAGGTTACTGAAGCTTTCTTT.